These 3 T cell receptor beta chains originate from one sample sequenced in a study of blood T cell repertoires in COVID-19. Here immunoSEQ multiplex PCR was the method, and the copy in TCRdb shows in-frame clones only, minus some. The sample lists roughly 190,000 clones, about three quarters occurring once. The sample taken for sequencing was peripheral blood. The receptor set was obtained from a woman aged 45-59 years with active or convalescent COVID-19.

V is TRBV6-5 and J is TRBJ2-1; D remains unclear. V lost 0 bases to trimming and J lost 3 bases, with 6 bases between them. Germline values: CDR1 MNHEY, CDR2 SVGAGI. This CDR3 spans 14 amino acids. The chain's CDR3 is CASSYSLSYNEQFF. The CDR3 bases are TGTGCCAGCAGTTACTCTCTTAGCTACAATGAGCAGTTCTTC.

The chain links TRBV9 to TRBJ2-5; 12 positions agree with TRBD2. This CDR3 has 14 amino acids. V was pared by 6 bases and J by 6 bases, with 6 bases of the junction left unmatched. Looked up from germline, CDR1 is SGDLS and CDR2 is YYNGEE. The CDR3 DNA follows: TGTGCCAGCACCAAGACTAGCGGGGGCAAGACCCAGTACTTC. Protein: CASTKTSGGKTQYF.

The genes are TRBV10-3 and TRBJ2-1; 7 bases fit TRBD2. Germline lookup yields CDR1 ENHRY and CDR2 SYGVKD. V was pared by 3 bases and J by 4 bases, with 9 bases of the junction left unmatched. The CDR3 has 16 amino acids. CDR3 sequence (DNA): TGTGCCATCAGTGAATTAGCGGGCCCAACTTACAATGAGCAGTTCTTC. Translating it yields CAISELAGPTYNEQFF.